This record looks at one T cell receptor beta chain sequence and its context. This specimen comes from a study of blood T cell repertoires in COVID-19. Germline-derived CDR1 and CDR2 are SGDLS and YYNGEE. The CDR3 contains 15 residues. V was cut by 1 base and J by 3 bases, with 14 bases left in between. The authors' processing: Using reference gene primer amplification, nucleated cell counts were estimated. The table came from immunoSEQ multiplex PCR; TCRdb's copy has only in-frame clones and leaves some out. The DNA gave D and trimming, while V, J and clone size come from that table. Of 200,000 to 250,000 clones listed, 88% are singletons.

Sample: PBMCs or T cells enriched from blood (not recorded which). The chain carries TRBV9 and TRBJ2-7, with D possibly matching TRBD2 (5 bases). This receptor was obtained from a woman aged 45-65 years with acute COVID-19. The CDR3 DNA sequence: TGTGCCAGCAGCGTACCAGGCGGGCTCTACTACGAGCAGTACTTC. It encodes CASSVPGGLYYEQYF.